The 12 T cell receptor beta chains below were found in one sample sequenced in a study of beta chain features in type 1 diabetes. TCRB transcripts that were expressed got sequenced, as all of the isolated RNA had been reverse transcribed. Sequenced by immunoSEQ multiplex PCR; TCRdb stores in-frame clones only, minus some. The sample holds some 44,000 clones, roughly 50% seen once. The sample consisted of stem cell memory CD4+ T cells from blood. Every receptor here comes from a woman aged 25 to 45 in good health.

The chain has TRBV5-5 and TRBJ1-4; TRBD1 is a possible D gene (5 bases). This CDR3 is built from 14 residues. The V gene lost 0 bases and the J gene lost 7 bases, with 10 bases spanning the gap. Germline lookup yields CDR1 SGHKS and CDR2 YYEKEE (reference sequence). The CDR3 region is CASSLGQFPEKLFF. Here the CDR3 DNA reads TGTGCCAGCAGCTTGGGACAGTTCCCTGAAAAACTGTTTTTT.

This chain connects TRBV18 to TRBJ2-1; 10 bases fit TRBD1. The CDR3 sequence is 15 residues long. The V segment lost 6 bases and the J segment 5 bases; nucleotides outside the gene matches: 7. The germline V gene has CDR1 KGHSH and CDR2 LQKENI. The CDR3 reads CASSAGQGFNNEQFF. CDR3 nucleotide sequence: TGTGCCAGCTCGGCGGGACAGGGGTTCAACAATGAGCAGTTCTTC.

The sample holds a few counts of this clone. The chain couples TRBV7-2 to TRBJ2-6, with D perhaps matching TRBD2 (6 bases). V lost 1 base and J lost 3, with 10 bases in between. This CDR3 contains 16 residues. Germline V gene lookup returns CDR1 SGHTA and CDR2 FQGNSA. The CDR3 reads CASSLVVGGGANVLTF. The CDR3 DNA follows: TGTGCCAGCAGCTTAGTTGTGGGGGGTGGGGCCAACGTCCTGACTTTC. Filled out from reference TRBV7-2 and TRBJ2-6, the complete variable domain reads GAGVSQSPSNKVTEKGKDVELRCDPISGHTALYWYRQSLGQGLEFLIYFQGNSAPDKSGLPSDRFSAERTGGSVSTLTIQRTQQEDSAVYLCASSLVVGGGANVLTFGAGSRLTVL.

The gene calls are TRBV15 and TRBJ2-5, with TRBD2 matching over 8 bases. The J call is in doubt because the DNA end fits TRBJ2-7 better. This CDR3 has 14 amino acids. The germline V gene has CDR1 LNHNV and CDR2 YYDKDF (reference sequence). Written as DNA, the CDR3 is TGTGCCACCAGCAAGGAGGCGGGGGGCTACGAGCAGTACTTC. Protein sequence: CATSKEAGGYEQYF.

This rearrangement joins TRBV5-1 to TRBJ2-5; TRBD2 agrees at 11 bases. With V trimmed by 6 bases and J by 4 bases, 8 bases remained unmatched. Per the germline V gene, CDR1 is SGHRS and CDR2 is YFSETQ. This CDR3 comprises 15 residues. CDR3 nucleotides: TGCGCCAGCATGGTCACTAGCGGGAGCGTAGAGACCCAGTACTTC. It yields the protein CASMVTSGSVETQYF.

V usage is TRBV10-3 and J usage is TRBJ1-1, with 8 bases identical to TRBD1. This CDR3 is 13 amino acids long. Germline V gives CDR1 ENHRY, CDR2 SYGVKD. V shed 6 bases and J 4 bases; nucleotides not matched to a gene: 4. The CDR3 bases are TGTGCCATCAGGACAGGGGAGGGCACTGAAGCTTTCTTT. Its protein product is CAIRTGEGTEAFF.

This clone occurred once. The chain joins TRBV11-3 to TRBJ2-1, with TRBD1 matching over 11 bases. CDR3 size: 16 residues. Germline V gene sequence: CDR1 SGHNT, CDR2 YENEEA. Trimming at V came to 1 base and at J to 4 bases, leaving 3 bases not matched to a gene. The CDR3 loop reads CASSLVGTGGYNEQFF. The CDR3 coding sequence is TGTGCCAGCAGCTTAGTTGGGACAGGGGGTTACAATGAGCAGTTCTTC.

The V and J genes are TRBV7-8 and TRBJ2-7; D is undetermined. Germline V gives CDR1 SGHVS, CDR2 FQNEAQ. This CDR3 contains 15 residues. V gave up 2 bases and J gave up 3 bases, with 14 bases separating them. The CDR3 sequence is CASSLIRAPYYEQYF. The CDR3 DNA is TGTGCCAGCAGCTTAATTCGAGCACCCTACTACGAGCAGTACTTC.

The V gene is TRBV7-9, the J gene TRBJ2-3, with TRBD1 identical over 7 bases. In germline, CDR1 is SEHNR, CDR2 FQNEAQ (reference sequence). There are 14 residues in the CDR3. With 5 bases clipped from V and 2 bases from J, the junction kept 4 bases outside the gene matches. CDR3 DNA sequence: TGTGCCAGCAGCCCGGGACAGTCCACAGATACGCAGTATTTT. Protein sequence: CASSPGQSTDTQYF.

This chain links TRBV6-5 with TRBJ1-1, with D perhaps matching TRBD1 (5 bases). Germline lookup yields CDR1 MNHEY and CDR2 SVGAGI. The ends were cut back, 2 bases at V and 3 bases at J, with 10 bases in the middle. The CDR3 sequence is 14 residues long. The CDR3 loop reads CASSYGSGDTEAFF. The DNA of the CDR3 is TGTGCCAGCAGTTACGGGTCGGGGGACACTGAAGCTTTCTTT.

The chain combines TRBV6-6 with TRBJ1-1; 8 nucleotides agree with TRBD1. From germline, CDR1 is MNHNY and CDR2 SVGAGI (reference sequence). This CDR3 comprises 13 residues. The V and J ends lost 5 bases and 4 bases, in that order; junction bases with no gene match: 3. The CDR3 coding sequence is TGTGCCAGCAGTCTCGACAGGGGCACTGAAGCTTTCTTT. Its translation: CASSLDRGTEAFF.

The table lists this clone with a few counts. The rearrangement links TRBV10-3 to TRBJ2-1; 11 bases agree with TRBD1. Germline CDR1 and CDR2: ENHRY and SYGVKD. The CDR3 runs 15 residues. V was pared by 3 bases and J by 8 bases, with 6 bases of the junction left unmatched. The DNA of the CDR3 is TGTGCCATCAGTGATGGACAGGGGGCGCCCGATGAGCAGTTCTTC. This sequence encodes CAISDGQGAPDEQFF.